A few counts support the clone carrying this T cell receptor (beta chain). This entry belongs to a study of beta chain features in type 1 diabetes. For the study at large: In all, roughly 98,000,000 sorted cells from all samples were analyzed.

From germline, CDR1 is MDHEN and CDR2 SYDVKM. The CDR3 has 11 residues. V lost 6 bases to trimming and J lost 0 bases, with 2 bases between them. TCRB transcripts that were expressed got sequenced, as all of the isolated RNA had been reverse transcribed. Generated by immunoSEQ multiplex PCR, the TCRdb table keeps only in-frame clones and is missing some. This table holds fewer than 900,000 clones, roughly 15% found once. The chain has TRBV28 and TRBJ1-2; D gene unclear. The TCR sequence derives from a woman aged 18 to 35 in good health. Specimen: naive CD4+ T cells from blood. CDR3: CASRSNYGYTF. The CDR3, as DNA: TGTGCCAGCAGATCTAACTATGGCTACACCTTC.